The 2 T cell receptor beta chains presented below share a single source sample, sequenced in a study of T cell responses to AZD1222 COVID-19 vaccine. Using immunoSEQ multiplex PCR, the repertoire was profiled, and TCRdb retains in-frame clones only, with some absent. The sample carries over 100,000 clones, approximately 91% recorded once. The starting material was peripheral blood, obtained on day 0 of AZD1222 vaccination. These receptors originate from an adult in good health.

The chain is built from TRBV5-5 and TRBJ2-7; D unresolved. Trimming cost V 0 bases and J 1 base, with 11 bases left between them. The germline gives CDR1 SGHKS, CDR2 YYEKEE (reference sequence). The CDR3 loop spans 15 amino acids. The CDR3 here is CASSLVGSRSYEQYF. The CDR3 DNA is TGTGCCAGCAGCTTGGTGGGATCGAGGTCCTACGAGCAGTACTTC.

The V and J genes are TRBV9 and TRBJ2-7; TRBD2 matches at 7 bases. Germline V gene sequence: CDR1 SGDLS, CDR2 YYNGEE. This CDR3 is 14 amino acids long. V was clipped by 0 bases and J by 4 bases; unmatched bases: 4. Written as DNA, the CDR3 is TGTGCCAGCAGCGTAGGTCGGGACTATTACGAGCAGTACTTC. Residues: CASSVGRDYYEQYF.